Included here is one T cell receptor beta chain sequence, with context. Germline assignment: CDR1 KGHSH and CDR2 LQKENI. Trimming stripped 4 bases from V and 3 bases from J, with 16 bases between. The length of the CDR3 is 15 residues. TCRdb redid the calling of the RT-PCR reads with MiXCR, one entry per CDR3 protein. The data contain about 150,000 distinct CDR3 sequences, roughly 24% of them singletons. This specimen belongs to a study of patients and donors after allogeneic stem cell transplantation. This chain uses TRBV18 with TRBJ2-7; D might be TRBD1 or TRBD2, each matching 5 bases. The sequence came from a human donor who was either an allogeneic HSCT recipient or a stem cell or donor lymphocyte infusion donor (not recorded which). It is not recorded whose cells these are; they may come from a transplant donor. What was sequenced was blood, either unsorted or a sorted T cell fraction (not recorded which). The CDR3 nucleotides are TGTGCCAGCTCACAGCTCGGGACCCCCATCTACGAGCAGTACTTC. Translated, it gives CASSQLGTPIYEQYF.